These 26 T cell receptor beta chains share one sample of origin, sequenced in a study of T cells in Graves' hyperthyroidism and ophthalmopathy. The CDR3 regions of TCR beta were amplified from RNA transcripts. HTBI primers were used for first-round RT-PCR of the TCR CDR3. MiXCR, run by TCRdb on the multiplex PCR reads, gives a single entry per CDR3 protein. The sample holds some 580,000 distinct CDR3 sequences, more than 15% seen once. Sequencing was carried out using blood. The receptors stem from a middle-aged woman with Graves' ophthalmopathy.

V gene TRBV5-6 combines with J gene TRBJ1-3; D is ambiguous. Trimming took off 0 bases at V and 4 bases at J, with 11 bases between the two ends. Germline V lookup: CDR1 SGHDT, CDR2 YYEEEE. This CDR3 has 15 residues. The CDR3 reads CASSLGAGFGNTIYF. CDR3 coding DNA: TGTGCCAGCAGCTTGGGTGCGGGGTTCGGAAACACCATATATTTT.

This clonotype was seen a few times. The gene calls are TRBV7-9 and TRBJ2-7, with D possibly matching TRBD1 (6 bases). There are 13 residues in the CDR3. The germline V gene encodes CDR1 SEHNR and CDR2 FQNEAQ (reference sequence). Trimming left V 3 bases short and J 7 bases short, with 13 bases between. The CDR3 region has the DNA TGTGCCAGCAGCTTGGGGACATTTGAAGAGCAGTACTTC. It encodes CASSLGTFEEQYF.

The V call is TRBV7-9, the J call TRBJ2-2; 7 nucleotides match TRBD2. Germline trimming cut 4 bases from V and 4 bases from J; bases unmatched to any gene: 6. CDR3 length equals 15 residues. Looked up from germline, CDR1 is SEHNR and CDR2 is FQNEAQ (reference sequence). The CDR3 bases are TGTGCCAGCAGCTATCCGGGGAGGGGCACCGGGGAGCTGTTTTTT. This gives the protein CASSYPGRGTGELFF.

This clonotype came up many times. This chain connects TRBV9 to TRBJ2-7, with 7 bases that match TRBD1. Germline values: CDR1 SGDLS, CDR2 YYNGEE. V gave up 4 bases and J gave up 4 bases; unmatched junction bases: 11. CDR3 length: 15 residues. The CDR3 coding sequence is TGTGCCAGCAGCCCCACGCCGGGACAGCGGTACGAGCAGTACTTC. Translated: CASSPTPGQRYEQYF.

This clonotype was detected many times. The chain combines TRBV3-1 with TRBJ2-7; D is possibly TRBD1 (6 bases). The germline V gene has CDR1 LGHDT and CDR2 YNNKEL (reference sequence). V dropped 1 base and J dropped 5 bases, with 15 bases sitting between them. The CDR3 extends over 15 amino acids. The CDR3 reads CASSQGSQGINEQYF. The CDR3 nucleotides are TGTGCCAGCAGCCAAGGTTCACAGGGAATTAACGAGCAGTACTTC.

The chain couples TRBV6-9 to TRBJ2-6; 9 nucleotides agree with TRBD1. CDR3 length: 16 residues. V was pared by 3 bases and J by 3 bases, with 3 bases of the junction left unmatched. Germline V CDR1 and CDR2: MNHGY, SVAAGI. CDR3 region: CASSYGTGFGANVLTF. CDR3 in DNA: TGTGCCAGCAGTTACGGGACAGGGTTTGGGGCCAACGTCCTGACTTTC.

This chain connects TRBV19 to TRBJ1-5, with D hard to call. The V gene lost 4 bases and the J gene lost 5 bases, with 9 bases spanning the gap. Germline values: CDR1 LNHDA, CDR2 SQIVND (reference sequence). The CDR3 runs 13 residues. CDR3 protein: CASSSSSDQPQHF. CDR3 in DNA: TGTGCCAGTAGTAGTTCGTCGGATCAGCCCCAGCATTTT. Combining the CDR3 with reference TRBV19 and TRBJ1-5 gives the whole variable domain DGGITQSPKYLFRKEGQNVTLSCEQNLNHDAMYWYRQDPGQGLRLIYYSQIVNDFQKGDIAEGYSVSREKKESFPLTVTSAQKNPTAFYLCASSSSSDQPQHFGDGTRLSIL.

The CDR3 DNA follows: TGTGCCAGCAGCTTAGCGTCTAGTCGCAGCACAGATACGCAGTATTTT. Translation gives CASSLASSRSTDTQYF. The gene calls are TRBV7-2 and TRBJ2-3; no clear D. The CDR3 is 16 amino acids. Germline CDR1 is SGHTA and CDR2 is FQGNSA. Between the trimmed V and J ends, which lost 0 bases and 0 bases, there was a span of 10 bases.

The V gene is TRBV7-2, the J gene TRBJ1-2; D gene ambiguous. Trimming took off 0 bases at V and 5 bases at J, with 10 bases between the two ends. CDR1 and CDR2 (germline): SGHTA, FQGNSA. The length of the CDR3 is 14 residues. The CDR3 loop is CASSLAPGRYGYTF. CDR3 in DNA: TGTGCCAGCAGCTTAGCCCCTGGACGGTATGGCTACACCTTC.

This clonotype showed up many times. V and J are TRBV20-1 and TRBJ2-2; D remains ambiguous. The CDR3 sequence is 14 residues long. Germline assignment: CDR1 DFQATT and CDR2 SNEGSKA (reference sequence). The CDR3 region has the DNA TGCAGCGCCCGTCCCCCGCCGAACACCGGGGAGCTGTTTTTT. Amino acid sequence: CSARPPPNTGELFF.

CDR3 DNA sequence: TGTGCCACCAGCAGAGATCTTGCCGGGTCTAGCAATCAGCCCCAGCATTTT. As protein: CATSRDLAGSSNQPQHF. V and J are TRBV15 and TRBJ1-5; D is unclear. Germline V gene lookup returns CDR1 LNHNV and CDR2 YYDKDF (reference sequence). The CDR3 totals 17 residues. V was cut by 0 bases and J by 0 bases, with 12 bases left in between. Complete variable domain (other parts from reference TRBV15 and TRBJ1-5): DAMVIQNPRYQVTQFGKPVTLSCSQTLNHNVMYWYQQKSSQAPKLLFHYYDKDFNNEADTPDNFQSRRPNTSFCFLDIRSPGLGDTAMYLCATSRDLAGSSNQPQHFGDGTRLSIL.

This clonotype has at least ten counts. The V and J genes are TRBV29-1 and TRBJ1-1; no reliable D call. Looked up from germline, CDR1 is SQVTM and CDR2 is ANQGSEA. Trimming took off 4 bases at V and 1 base at J, with 7 bases between the two ends. This CDR3 is 12 amino acids long. CDR3 loop: CSVGSGNTEAFF. The CDR3 DNA sequence: TGCAGCGTTGGATCGGGGAACACTGAAGCTTTCTTT.

A word on this clonotype: The junction departs from germline at one end; a sequencing error may be responsible. V is TRBV2 and J is TRBJ2-1, with a possible D match to TRBD2 (7 bases). Germline CDR1 is SNHLY and CDR2 is FYNNEI. The CDR3 covers 16 residues. The CDR3, as DNA: TGTGCCACCAGTGACTCCCGAGGGGGGGTCCTCAATGAGCAGTTCTTC. Translation: CATSDSRGGVLNEQFF.

This clonotype was picked up many times. The gene calls are TRBV18 and TRBJ1-1, with 7 bases fitting TRBD1. Trimming cost V 4 bases and J 8 bases; bases outside gene matches: 4. CDR1 and CDR2 from the germline V gene are KGHSH and LQKENI. The CDR3 loop spans 12 amino acids. CDR3 nucleotides: TGTGCCAGCTCACGATACAGGGGCGAAGCTTTCTTT. It codes for CASSRYRGEAFF. Combining the CDR3 with reference TRBV18 and TRBJ1-1 gives the whole variable domain NAGVMQNPRHLVRRRGQEARLRCSPMKGHSHVYWYRQLPEEGLKFMVYLQKENIIDESGMPKERFSAEFPKEGPSILRIQQVVRGDSAAYFCASSRYRGEAFFGQGTRLTVV.

This clonotype appeared once. CDR3 DNA: TGCAGTGCTAGAAGACCGGGTTCTTCCCGGAGGGTATACAATGAGCAGTTCTTC. Translation: CSARRPGSSRRVYNEQFF. V gene TRBV20-1 combines with J gene TRBJ2-1; possible D gene TRBD2, 6 bases. Germline V gene sequence: CDR1 DFQATT, CDR2 SNEGSKA (reference sequence). V gave up 2 bases and J gave up 4 bases, with 24 bases separating them. The CDR3 is made up of 18 amino acids.

This chain uses TRBV10-3 with TRBJ2-1; D perhaps matches TRBD1 (5 bases). V lost 6 bases and J lost 4, with 22 bases in between. CDR1 and CDR2 from the germline V gene are ENHRY and SYGVKD. The length of the CDR3 is 17 residues. CDR3 region: CAISESPSQESYNEQFF. The CDR3 region has the DNA TGTGCCATCAGCGAGAGCCCTTCACAGGAATCATACAATGAGCAGTTCTTC.

This clonotype has ten or more counts. The V gene is TRBV18, the J gene TRBJ2-5; D not certain. CDR1 KGHSH and CDR2 LQKENI come from the germline V gene. The V end lost 1 base, the J end lost 1 base, and 4 bases lay between the germline ends. The CDR3 has 13 residues. Here the CDR3 DNA reads TGTGCCAGCTCACCACTACCCCAAGAGACCCAGTACTTC. Residues: CASSPLPQETQYF.

The chain employs TRBV24-1 and TRBJ2-2; weak D call: TRBD1 (5 bases). Germline CDR1 and CDR2: KGHDR and SFDVKD. CDR3 length: 14 residues. Deletions cut 4 bases from V and 6 bases from J, with 11 bases between. CDR3 region: CATSESGKPGELFF. CDR3 bases: TGTGCCACCAGTGAGTCAGGGAAACCCGGGGAGCTGTTTTTT.

This clonotype has more than one count but fewer than ten. This chain links TRBV20-1 with TRBJ1-6, with unresolved D. V dropped 6 bases and J dropped 9 bases, with 15 bases sitting between them. The CDR3 is 13 amino acids. CDR1 and CDR2 (germline): DFQATT, SNEGSKA (reference sequence). The CDR3 loop is CSARAPPGSPLHF. CDR3 DNA sequence: TGCAGTGCAAGGGCCCCTCCGGGTTCACCCCTCCACTTT.

A few counts support this clonotype. The chain joins TRBV25-1 to TRBJ2-1; 7 bases line up with TRBD1. V gave up 3 bases and J gave up 1 base; unmatched junction bases: 6. The CDR3 is 16 residues long. The germline CDR1 and CDR2 sequences are MGHDK and SYGVNS. CDR3 protein: CASSDQGTASYNEQFF. CDR3 bases: TGTGCCAGCAGTGATCAGGGGACAGCATCCTACAATGAGCAGTTCTTC. Together with reference TRBV25-1 and TRBJ2-1, the CDR3 gives the full variable domain: EADIYQTPRYLVIGTGKKITLECSQTMGHDKMYWYQQDPGMELHLIHYSYGVNSTEKGDLSSESTVSRIRTEHFPLTLESARPSHTSQYLCASSDQGTASYNEQFFGPGTRLTVL.

This clonotype was counted ten times or more. V and J are TRBV20-1 and TRBJ2-1; D not certain. The V end lost 0 bases, the J end lost 10 bases, and 16 bases lay between the germline ends. CDR1 is DFQATT and CDR2 is SNEGSKA in the germline V gene (reference sequence). The CDR3 is 14 residues long. The CDR3 is CSARDPGLSEEQFF. The CDR3 coding sequence is TGCAGTGCTAGAGATCCCGGTTTGAGTGAGGAGCAGTTCTTC.

This clonotype was seen repeatedly, ten times or more. The chain recombines TRBV28 with TRBJ2-5; possible D gene TRBD2, 6 bases. The CDR3 length is 15 residues. Germline values: CDR1 MDHEN, CDR2 SYDVKM. V was cut by 4 bases and J by 0 bases, with 12 bases left in between. Written as DNA, the CDR3 is TGTGCCAGCAGTTCCTCCCGGGGGAACCAAGAGACCCAGTACTTC. Amino acid sequence: CASSSSRGNQETQYF.

This clonotype was found many times. This chain connects TRBV5-1 to TRBJ2-5, with 7 bases lining up with TRBD2. Trimming removed 4 bases from V and 2 bases from J; junction bases left unmatched: 8. Germline loops: CDR1 SGHRS, CDR2 YFSETQ. The CDR3 sequence is 15 residues long. The CDR3 is CASSDLLAPQETQYF. CDR3 sequence (DNA): TGCGCCAGCAGCGACCTACTAGCGCCACAAGAGACCCAGTACTTC.

CDR3 coding DNA: TGTGCCAGCAGTTTGGGCGGCCTCTCTGGAAACACCATATATTTT. It translates to CASSLGGLSGNTIYF. The chain couples TRBV12-3 or TRBV12-4 to TRBJ1-3; D is unclear. V dropped 3 bases and J dropped 0 bases, with 9 bases sitting between them. The CDR3 totals 15 residues.

This clonotype came up a few times. The rearrangement links TRBV7-9 to TRBJ2-7, with D unclear. With 11 bases removed from V and 0 bases from J, the gap between germline ends came to 11 bases. CDR3 length: 12 amino acids. Germline values: CDR1 SEHNR, CDR2 FQNEAQ (reference sequence). The CDR3 region has the DNA TGTGCCGCGAGGCCGAGCTCCTACGAGCAGTACTTC. Protein product: CAARPSSYEQYF.

Only a few counts were recorded for this clonotype. This chain connects TRBV28 to TRBJ2-3, with D unresolved. The germline V gene encodes CDR1 MDHEN and CDR2 SYDVKM. CDR3 length: 11 residues. The V and J ends lost 4 bases and 7 bases respectively, with 6 bases between them. The CDR3 nucleotides read TGTGCCAGCAGTTCTTTCCATACGCAGTATTTT. Translated: CASSSFHTQYF.